Each of the 15 T cell receptor beta chains below was sequenced from the same sample in a study of T cells in Graves' hyperthyroidism and ophthalmopathy. It was RNA transcripts that yielded the amplified TCR beta CDR3 regions. The HTBI primer set was used in a first-round RT-PCR of the TCR CDR3. TCRdb independently ran MiXCR on the multiplex PCR reads; one entry per CDR3 protein. This table has a few hundred thousand distinct CDR3 sequences, approximately 17% appearing once. Sequencing was performed on blood. Receptor source: a young woman with Graves' ophthalmopathy.

Many counts were recorded for this clonotype. The V and J genes are TRBV18 and TRBJ1-1; 7 positions match TRBD1. The V segment lost 6 bases and the J segment 6 bases; nucleotides outside the gene matches: 4. The CDR3 totals 12 residues. Germline assignment: CDR1 KGHSH and CDR2 LQKENI. Here the CDR3 DNA reads TGTGCCAGCTCGTTTCAGGGGGCTGAAGCTTTCTTT. Residues: CASSFQGAEAFF.

This clonotype was seen repeatedly, ten times or more. The chain has TRBV12-3 or TRBV12-4 and TRBJ2-1, with TRBD2 matching 11 bases. With 3 bases clipped from V and 8 bases from J, the junction kept 15 bases outside the gene matches. This CDR3 comprises 18 residues. The CDR3 reads CASSFILAGGIRRDEQFF. The DNA for the CDR3 is TGTGCCAGCAGTTTTATTCTAGCGGGAGGAATTAGAAGGGATGAGCAGTTCTTC.

As regards this clonotype: One junction end does not reproduce the germline sequence, and a read error may be involved. The V gene is TRBV19, the J gene TRBJ1-2, with TRBD1 matching over 8 bases. The CDR3 is 15 residues long. Per germline, CDR1 LNHDA and CDR2 SQIVND (reference sequence). The CDR3 reads CASSVDRGRSYGYTF. DNA for the CDR3: TGTGCCAGTAGTGTAGACAGGGGAAGGTCCTATGGCTACACCTTC.

This clonotype was counted between two and nine times. This chain uses TRBV15 with TRBJ1-1; 7 positions match TRBD1. The CDR3 sequence is 13 residues long. The trim removed 5 bases at V and 3 bases at J, leaving 3 bases unmatched. CDR1 and CDR2 from the germline V gene are LNHNV and YYDKDF (reference sequence). The CDR3: CATSSGGYTEAFF. The CDR3 DNA follows: TGTGCCACCAGCTCAGGGGGGTACACTGAAGCTTTCTTT. Variable domain in full (rest from reference TRBV15 and TRBJ1-1): DAMVIQNPRYQVTQFGKPVTLSCSQTLNHNVMYWYQQKSSQAPKLLFHYYDKDFNNEADTPDNFQSRRPNTSFCFLDIRSPGLGDTAMYLCATSSGGYTEAFFGQGTRLTVV.

This clonotype was seen many times. The chain links TRBV28 to TRBJ2-1, with 8 bases fitting TRBD1. This CDR3 has 14 amino acids. Trimming cost V 6 bases and J 0 bases; bases outside gene matches: 1. Germline V lookup: CDR1 MDHEN, CDR2 SYDVKM. CDR3 amino acids: CASRTGDSYNEQFF. The CDR3 nucleotides read TGTGCCAGCAGGACAGGGGACTCCTACAATGAGCAGTTCTTC.

This clonotype was seen repeatedly, ten times or more. The rearrangement joins TRBV20-1 to TRBJ2-1; TRBD1 matches 7 bases. Trimming removed 5 bases from V and 4 bases from J; junction bases left unmatched: 8. The CDR3 is 14 residues long. Per germline, CDR1 DFQATT and CDR2 SNEGSKA (reference sequence). CDR3 protein: CSAATGTRYNEQFF. In nucleotides, the CDR3 is TGCAGTGCTGCGACAGGGACGAGATACAATGAGCAGTTCTTC.

This clonotype was observed many times. The chain links TRBV15 to TRBJ2-1; the D is unclear. The V gene lost 4 bases and the J gene lost 6 bases, with 16 bases spanning the gap. Germline V lookup: CDR1 LNHNV, CDR2 YYDKDF (reference sequence). This CDR3 is built from 15 residues. CDR3 loop: CATSTDRVPSNEQFF. The CDR3 bases are TGTGCCACCAGCACGGACCGGGTCCCCAGCAATGAGCAGTTCTTC.

This clonotype occurred many times. The chain links TRBV6-1 to TRBJ1-6; D remains unclear. In germline, CDR1 is MNHNS, CDR2 SASEGT. The CDR3 has 13 amino acids. Trimming cost V 5 bases and J 9 bases, with 11 bases left between them. CDR3 protein: CASSYGRRSPLHF. The CDR3 DNA sequence: TGTGCCAGCAGTTACGGCCGGCGTTCACCCCTCCACTTT.

The CDR3 spells CSVEAPTYNEQFF. CDR3 DNA: TGCAGCGTTGAGGCACCAACCTACAATGAGCAGTTCTTC. The rearrangement links TRBV29-1 to TRBJ2-1; D unclear. Trimming removed 3 bases from V and 2 bases from J, with 8 bases in between. The germline gives CDR1 SQVTM, CDR2 ANQGSEA. The CDR3 totals 13 residues.

This clonotype was detected only a few times. V usage is TRBV15 and J usage is TRBJ1-1; maybe TRBD1 (5 bases). This CDR3 has 14 residues. CDR1 is LNHNV, CDR2 YYDKDF, per germline (reference sequence). Trimming removed 4 bases from V and 5 bases from J, with 14 bases in between. CDR3 nucleotides: TGTGCCACCAGCATAGGGGTACAGGCGACTGAAGCTTTCTTT. This codes for CATSIGVQATEAFF.

This clonotype was recorded once. The chain combines TRBV20-1 with TRBJ2-4, with a weak D call TRBD2 (7 bases). Trimming pared 0 bases from V and 0 bases from J, leaving 15 bases between. The germline gives CDR1 DFQATT, CDR2 SNEGSKA (reference sequence). This CDR3 region has 17 residues. The CDR3 nucleotides are TGCAGTGCTAGAGATCTCACGGGGGGCTTAGCCAAAAACATTCAGTACTTC. It encodes CSARDLTGGLAKNIQYF.

V usage is TRBV7-3 and J usage is TRBJ2-2; D might be TRBD2 (5 bases). With 7 bases removed from V and 2 bases from J, the gap between germline ends came to 14 bases. CDR3 size: 15 residues. CDR1 is SGHTA, CDR2 FQGTGA, per germline. CDR3 bases: TGTGCCAGCACCTCGGACTCACTTAACACCGGGGAGCTGTTTTTT. Translating gives CASTSDSLNTGELFF.

This clonotype was detected many times. The CDR3 DNA follows: TGCAGTGCTAGATCCGGAGGGGGGGGCCAAGAGACCCAGTACTTC. Its translation: CSARSGGGGQETQYF. The rearrangement joins TRBV20-1 to TRBJ2-5; D perhaps matches TRBD2 (7 bases). V dropped 2 bases and J dropped 1 base, with 14 bases sitting between them. This CDR3 comprises 15 residues. Per the germline V gene, CDR1 is DFQATT and CDR2 is SNEGSKA (reference sequence).

Points on this clonotype: At one of its ends the junction is not consistent with the germline gene, which may arise from a read error. The gene calls are TRBV5-1 and TRBJ2-7, with D tentatively TRBD1 (6 bases). The CDR3 has 14 residues. Per the germline V gene, CDR1 is SGHRS and CDR2 is YFSETQ. The CDR3 coding sequence is TGTGCCAGCAGCTTGGACAGTCCCCCCTACGAGCAGTACTTC. Encoded protein: CASSLDSPPYEQYF.

The chain links TRBV10-3 to TRBJ1-1, with 8 bases matching TRBD1. Germline lookup yields CDR1 ENHRY and CDR2 SYGVKD. After removal of 4 bases from V and 5 bases from J, the junction contained 9 bases not matched to a gene. This CDR3 has 15 amino acids. Written as DNA, the CDR3 is TGTGCCATCAGTGCCAACGACAGGGGAGGGACTGAAGCTTTCTTT. Its protein product is CAISANDRGGTEAFF.